Sequencing of this T cell receptor beta chain was carried out in a study of shared clonotypes between healthy human individuals. V lost 1 base and J 6 bases, leaving 10 bases between the germline ends. The CDR3 runs to 13 residues. Germline CDR1 SNHLY, CDR2 FYNNEI. This clone was picked up many times. Repertoires were generated with immunoSEQ multiplex PCR, while TCRdb's copy carries only in-frame clones and drops some. Of some 1,100,000 clones in the sample, approximately 80% were seen once. Sequenced: memory CD4+ T cells from PBMCs. Described subset: CD45RA-negative fraction. The source of this sequence is a man aged 18 to 30 in good health. Some clones in this sample may be carry-over from other donors' samples. V gene TRBV2 combines with J gene TRBJ2-7, with a weak D call TRBD2 (6 bases). CDR3 coding DNA: TGTGCCAGCAGTGAAGGACTAGGGCGCGAGCAGTACTTC. Its protein product is CASSEGLGREQYF.